Following are 7 T cell receptor beta chains from one sample sequenced in a study of T cells of healthy individuals. TCRdb analysed the 5' RACE reads with MiXCR anew, one entry per CDR3 protein. This sample yields 60,000 to 80,000 distinct CDR3 sequences, of which 15% to 20% are seen a single time; approximately 4.6% belongs to the top ten. The source of these receptors is a human donor in good health.

The table lists this clonotype with a few counts. V gene TRBV6-6 combines with J gene TRBJ1-2, with TRBD1 matching 7 bases. This CDR3 contains 13 residues. After removal of 7 bases from V and 4 bases from J, the junction contained 6 bases not matched to a gene. Germline V gene data show CDR1 as MNHNY and CDR2 as SVGAGI (reference sequence). CDR3 protein: CASTGGAGYGYTF. The CDR3 nucleotides are TGTGCCAGCACAGGGGGGGCAGGCTATGGCTACACCTTC.

At least ten counts were recorded for this clonotype. At one of its ends the junction is not consistent with the germline gene, which may arise from a read error. The V call is TRBV7-8, the J call TRBJ2-1; D gene unclear. CDR1 and CDR2 from the germline V gene are SGHVS and FQNEAQ. The CDR3 runs 11 residues. CDR3 DNA: TGTGCCAGCAGATTAGATAATGAGCAGTTCTTC. The encoded protein is CASRLDNEQFF.

This clonotype came up many times. The chain combines TRBV20-1 with TRBJ2-1; D is undetermined. The V end was cut by 6 bases, the J end by 3 bases, with 9 bases between. This CDR3 contains 12 residues. Germline V gene sequence: CDR1 DFQATT, CDR2 SNEGSKA (reference sequence). For the CDR3, the DNA is TGCAGTGCCACGGACCGCTACAATGAGCAGTTCTTC. Amino acid sequence: CSATDRYNEQFF.

The chain is built from TRBV4-1 and TRBJ2-7; possibly TRBD2 for D (6 bases). CDR1 is MGHRA and CDR2 is YSYEKL in the germline V gene. The CDR3 has 15 residues. The ends were cut back, 6 bases at V and 4 bases at J, with 19 bases in the middle. The CDR3 DNA is TGCGCCAGCAGTATGTCGACGGGGGATTTTTACGAGCAGTACTTC. Its translation is CASSMSTGDFYEQYF.

This clonotype has more than one count but fewer than ten. The V call is TRBV5-1, the J call TRBJ1-3, with no clear D. There are 16 residues in the CDR3. The V end was cut by 0 bases, the J end by 0 bases, with 10 bases between. Germline CDR1 is SGHRS and CDR2 is YFSETQ. The CDR3 region is CASSLVGGPSGNTIYF. The DNA for the CDR3 is TGCGCCAGCAGCTTGGTCGGCGGTCCCTCTGGAAACACCATATATTTT.

In its sample, this clonotype was seen many times. This rearrangement joins TRBV4-1 to TRBJ1-2; D remains ambiguous. The CDR3 has 14 amino acids. Germline assignment: CDR1 MGHRA and CDR2 YSYEKL. Trimming took 1 base from V and 3 from J, leaving 9 bases between them. The CDR3 region has the DNA TGCGCCAGCAGCCAAGTTTATGGGGACTATGGCTACACCTTC. Its translation: CASSQVYGDYGYTF.

The chain has TRBV4-1 and TRBJ2-1; a weak D match, TRBD1 (5 bases). Germline values: CDR1 MGHRA, CDR2 YSYEKL. The V gene lost 1 base and the J gene lost 3 bases, with 10 bases spanning the gap. The CDR3 extends over 15 amino acids. CDR3 DNA: TGCGCCAGCAGCCAAGGGGGCGCTTTCTACAATGAGCAGTTCTTC. Translated: CASSQGGAFYNEQFF.